The next 20 T cell receptor beta chains were all read from a single sample in a study of CD8+ T cells in alopecia areata. The sequencing template was cDNA reverse transcribed from extracted RNA. The table came from immunoSEQ multiplex PCR; TCRdb's copy has only in-frame clones and leaves some out. The profile shows 140,000 to 150,000 clones, 51% of them singletons. Material: CD4+ T cells sorted from blood, obtained at week 0. These receptors came from a human donor with alopecia areata.

The chain carries TRBV6-1 and TRBJ2-5; the match to TRBD1 covers 11 bases. Looked up from germline, CDR1 is MNHNS and CDR2 is SASEGT. The CDR3 loop spans 14 amino acids. Trimming cost V 4 bases and J 6 bases; bases outside gene matches: 4. Here the CDR3 DNA reads TGTGCCAGCAGTGCCGGACAGGGGGCGAAGACCCAGTACTTC. This translates into CASSAGQGAKTQYF.

The chain uses TRBV6-1 and TRBJ2-2; possible D gene TRBD1, 6 bases. The CDR3 length is 12 residues. From germline, CDR1 is MNHNS and CDR2 SASEGT. V lost 5 bases, J lost 12 bases, and 13 bases lay in between. The CDR3 region is CASSIMTGQLFF. DNA for the CDR3: TGTGCCAGCAGTATTATGACAGGCCAGCTGTTTTTT.

This clone was seen a few times. The chain carries TRBV7-2 and TRBJ2-1; 9 bases match TRBD2. This CDR3 has 14 amino acids. After removal of 5 bases from V and 8 bases from J, the junction contained 7 bases not matched to a gene. Germline V gene data show CDR1 as SGHTA and CDR2 as FQGNSA. CDR3 bases: TGTGCCAGCAGCCCGGGACTAGCCCGTCATGAGCAGTTCTTC. As protein: CASSPGLARHEQFF.

The V and J genes are TRBV30 and TRBJ1-2; D remains unclear. From germline, CDR1 is GTSNPN and CDR2 SVGIG (reference sequence). V dropped 3 bases and J dropped 4 bases, with 9 bases sitting between them. This CDR3 region has 12 residues. The CDR3 DNA sequence: TGTGCCTGGAGGCCTGGACCCTATGGCTACACCTTC. Its protein is CAWRPGPYGYTF.

The table lists this clone with a few counts. The chain employs TRBV7-2 and TRBJ2-3; TRBD2 matches 16 bases. The CDR3 loop spans 15 amino acids. Germline CDR1 is SGHTA and CDR2 is FQGNSA. V was pared by 6 bases and J by 6 bases, with 3 bases of the junction left unmatched. The DNA for the CDR3 is TGTGCCAGCAGTCTGGGACTAGCGGGAGGGGATACGCAGTATTTT. This translates into CASSLGLAGGDTQYF.

This clone was seen a handful of times. The chain carries TRBV29-1 and TRBJ2-7; 11 bases line up with TRBD2. With 4 bases clipped from V and 0 bases from J, the junction kept 8 bases outside the gene matches. CDR3 length: 16 residues. Germline CDR1 is SQVTM and CDR2 is ANQGSEA. The CDR3: CSVGGSGRASSYEQYF. CDR3 sequence (DNA): TGCAGCGTTGGGGGTAGCGGGAGGGCAAGCTCCTACGAGCAGTACTTC.

J is TRBJ1-2 and V is TRBV29-1; TRBD1 matches 8 bases. The germline V gene encodes CDR1 SQVTM and CDR2 ANQGSEA. The CDR3 spans 11 residues. With V trimmed by 5 bases and J by 8 bases, 4 bases remained unmatched. For the CDR3, the DNA is TGCAGCGTTAGGACAGGGAAGGGCTACACCTTC. Amino acids: CSVRTGKGYTF.

The rearrangement links TRBV27 to TRBJ1-5; D is unresolved. This CDR3 is built from 12 residues. V gave up 8 bases and J gave up 3 bases, with 8 bases separating them. Germline V lookup: CDR1 MNHEY, CDR2 SMNVEV (reference sequence). CDR3 sequence: CASGPYNQPQHF. Here the CDR3 DNA reads TGTGCCAGCGGGCCTTACAATCAGCCCCAGCATTTT.

This clone was counted only a few times. V and J are TRBV29-1 and TRBJ1-1; D might be TRBD1 (6 bases). The CDR3 sequence is 14 residues long. Per germline, CDR1 SQVTM and CDR2 ANQGSEA. The V end lost 5 bases, the J end lost 3 bases, and 16 bases lay between the germline ends. The CDR3 loop is CSVRDGRGYTEAFF. In nucleotides, the CDR3 is TGCAGCGTTCGGGACGGCAGGGGTTACACTGAAGCTTTCTTT.

The chain recombines TRBV11-2 with TRBJ2-5; 7 positions match TRBD2. CDR1 and CDR2 (germline): SGHAT, FQNNGV. This CDR3 has 14 amino acids. The V segment lost 5 bases and the J segment 5 bases; nucleotides outside the gene matches: 8. In DNA, the CDR3 is TGTGCCAGCAGCCTCCCCCCGCGGGGGGAGACCCAGTACTTC. The encoded protein is CASSLPPRGETQYF.

The chain combines TRBV29-1 with TRBJ1-3; no definite D call. V was cut by 4 bases and J by 4 bases, with 5 bases left in between. Germline-derived CDR1 and CDR2 are SQVTM and ANQGSEA. The CDR3 totals 11 residues. The CDR3, as DNA: TGCAGCGTTGCGGGCGGAAACACCATATATTTT. This encodes CSVAGGNTIYF.

This clone occurred a few times. This rearrangement joins TRBV7-2 to TRBJ2-5; perhaps TRBD2 as D (6 bases). Germline V gene data show CDR1 as SGHTA and CDR2 as FQGNSA. The V end was cut by 1 base, the J end by 5 bases, with 14 bases between. The CDR3 length is 15 residues. DNA of the CDR3: TGTGCCAGCAGCTTAGTAGCGGAGTCGGCGGAGACCCAGTACTTC. Translated: CASSLVAESAETQYF. The full variable domain, its missing parts supplied by reference TRBV7-2 and TRBJ2-5, is GAGVSQSPSNKVTEKGKDVELRCDPISGHTALYWYRQSLGQGLEFLIYFQGNSAPDKSGLPSDRFSAERTGGSVSTLTIQRTQQEDSAVYLCASSLVAESAETQYFGPGTRLLVL.

The V gene is TRBV27, the J gene TRBJ1-2, with D possibly TRBD1 on 6 matching bases. V was pared by 11 bases and J by 3 bases, with 19 bases between. This CDR3 contains 14 residues. CDR1 is MNHEY and CDR2 is SMNVEV in the germline V gene (reference sequence). CDR3 DNA: TGTGCCGCTAAACGGAGGGACACCGACTATGGCTACACCTTC. It encodes CAAKRRDTDYGYTF.

The chain carries TRBV29-1 and TRBJ1-1; 8 bases match TRBD1. Germline CDR1 SQVTM, CDR2 ANQGSEA. With V trimmed by 6 bases and J by 4 bases, 1 base remained unmatched. The CDR3 spans 11 residues. The CDR3 loop is CSVDRGTEAFF. DNA of the CDR3: TGCAGCGTCGACAGGGGCACTGAAGCTTTCTTT.

Only a few counts were recorded for this clone. The chain joins TRBV4-3 to TRBJ2-1; D uncertain. V dropped 0 bases and J dropped 7 bases, with 10 bases sitting between them. Germline CDR1 LGHNA, CDR2 YSLEER. The CDR3 spans 14 residues. CDR3: CASSQDQVLNEQFF. The CDR3 region has the DNA TGCGCCAGCAGCCAAGACCAAGTGTTGAATGAGCAGTTCTTC.

The chain couples TRBV7-9 to TRBJ1-2; D is ambiguous. The germline V gene has CDR1 SEHNR and CDR2 FQNEAQ (reference sequence). CDR3 size: 14 residues. Trimming removed 4 bases at V and 5 bases at J, with 14 bases between. The CDR3 nucleotides are TGTGCCAGCAGCTCAAATGGTGTGCAGTATGGCTACACCTTC. Its translation: CASSSNGVQYGYTF.

The table lists this clone with a few counts. V is TRBV4-1 and J is TRBJ2-1, with 11 bases matching TRBD2. The CDR3 has 16 amino acids. Trimming took 4 bases from V and 4 from J; bases not matched to a gene: 6. Per the germline V gene, CDR1 is MGHRA and CDR2 is YSYEKL. CDR3 residues: CASSRTGLAAYNEQFF. As DNA, the CDR3 is TGCGCCAGCAGCCGGACGGGACTAGCGGCGTACAATGAGCAGTTCTTC.

The rearrangement joins TRBV29-1 to TRBJ1-2; D gene unclear. Germline V gene lookup returns CDR1 SQVTM and CDR2 ANQGSEA. Trimming took 0 bases from V and 6 from J, leaving 11 bases between them. CDR3 length: 13 residues. In nucleotides, the CDR3 is TGCAGCGTTGAAGATCAGTATAGTAATGGCTACACCTTC. Translated: CSVEDQYSNGYTF.

A few counts support this clone. The chain uses TRBV30 and TRBJ2-7; D is unresolved. The CDR3 consists of 12 residues. V was cut by 5 bases and J by 4 bases, with 12 bases left in between. Germline V gene lookup returns CDR1 GTSNPN and CDR2 SVGIG (reference sequence). This CDR3 is CAWLVVPYEQYF. The CDR3 nucleotides read TGTGCCTGGCTAGTAGTTCCGTACGAGCAGTACTTC.

This rearrangement joins TRBV30 to TRBJ1-2; no clear D. V was shortened by 1 base and J by 4 bases, with 10 bases between the two germline ends. The CDR3 consists of 13 residues. Germline values: CDR1 GTSNPN, CDR2 SVGIG (reference sequence). The CDR3 spells CAWSETISYGYTF. CDR3 bases: TGTGCCTGGAGTGAAACCATCTCCTATGGCTACACCTTC.